This TCR beta chain originates from a study of CD8+ T cells in alopecia areata. Study information: Those patients who were treated received oral tofacitinib, which was given at 5 to 10 mg twice daily for moderate-to-severe alopecia areata. Whole-study results and caveats: Mice showed TCR sharing more clearly than patients did, possibly owing to HLA.

V lost 8 bases, J lost 7 bases, and 18 bases lay in between. This CDR3 region has 15 residues. Germline V gene data show CDR1 as MNHEY and CDR2 as SVGAGI. Sequencing templates came from extracted RNA that was reverse transcribed into cDNA. Clones were read by immunoSEQ multiplex PCR, and TCRdb kept only the in-frame ones, dropping some. The sample carries 140,000 to 150,000 clones, about three fifths recorded once. With regard to this clone: Its antigen is currently unknown.

This chain links TRBV6-5 with TRBJ1-6, with D maybe TRBD1 (6 bases). The sample here was CD4+ T cells sorted from blood, taken at week 0. The source of this sequence is a human donor with alopecia areata. The CDR3 nucleotides read TGTGCCAGCGCATTAACAGGGATAGGAAATTCACCCCTCCACTTT. Its translation: CASALTGIGNSPLHF.